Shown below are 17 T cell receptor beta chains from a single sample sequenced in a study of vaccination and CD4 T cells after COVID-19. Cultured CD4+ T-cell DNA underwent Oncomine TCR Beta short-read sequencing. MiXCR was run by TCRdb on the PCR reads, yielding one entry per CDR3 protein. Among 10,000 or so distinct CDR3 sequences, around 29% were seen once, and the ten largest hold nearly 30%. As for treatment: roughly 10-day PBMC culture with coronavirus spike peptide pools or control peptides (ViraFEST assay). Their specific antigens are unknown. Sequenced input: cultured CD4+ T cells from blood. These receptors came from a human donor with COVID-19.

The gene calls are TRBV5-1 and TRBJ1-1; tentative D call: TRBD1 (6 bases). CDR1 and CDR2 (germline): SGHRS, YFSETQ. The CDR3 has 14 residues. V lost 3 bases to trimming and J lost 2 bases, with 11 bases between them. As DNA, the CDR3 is TGCGCCAGCAGCTCCGGACAGATAAACACTGAAGCTTTCTTT. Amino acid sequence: CASSSGQINTEAFF.

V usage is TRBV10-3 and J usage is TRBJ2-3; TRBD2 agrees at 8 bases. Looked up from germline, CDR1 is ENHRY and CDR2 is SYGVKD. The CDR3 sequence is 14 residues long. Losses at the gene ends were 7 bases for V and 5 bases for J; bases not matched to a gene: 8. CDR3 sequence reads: CAIKARGGLDTQYF. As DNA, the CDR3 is TGTGCCATCAAGGCACGGGGGGGCCTAGATACGCAGTATTTT.

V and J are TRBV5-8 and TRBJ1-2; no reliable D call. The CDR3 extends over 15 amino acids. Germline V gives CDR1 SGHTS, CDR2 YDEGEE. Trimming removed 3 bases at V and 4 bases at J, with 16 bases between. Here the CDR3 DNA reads TGTGCCAGCAGCTACTCGGGCAGATCTTCCTATGGCTACACCTTC. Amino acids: CASSYSGRSSYGYTF.

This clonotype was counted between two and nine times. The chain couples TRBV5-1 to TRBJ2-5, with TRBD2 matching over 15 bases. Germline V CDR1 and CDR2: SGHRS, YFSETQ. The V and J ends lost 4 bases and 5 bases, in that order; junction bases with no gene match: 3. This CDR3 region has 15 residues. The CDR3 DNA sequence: TGCGCCAGCAGCCCCGGGACTAGCGGGGGGGAGACCCAGTACTTC. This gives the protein CASSPGTSGGETQYF.

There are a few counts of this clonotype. CDR3 sequence (DNA): TGTGCCAGCAGCTTAGAATGGGACCCGATAAACAATGAGCAGTTCTTC. Residues: CASSLEWDPINNEQFF. The chain carries TRBV7-2 and TRBJ2-1; possibly TRBD1 or TRBD2 for D (5 bases each). The CDR3 sequence is 16 residues long. Per the germline V gene, CDR1 is SGHTA and CDR2 is FQGNSA. V was shortened by 1 base and J by 5 bases, with 15 bases between the two germline ends.

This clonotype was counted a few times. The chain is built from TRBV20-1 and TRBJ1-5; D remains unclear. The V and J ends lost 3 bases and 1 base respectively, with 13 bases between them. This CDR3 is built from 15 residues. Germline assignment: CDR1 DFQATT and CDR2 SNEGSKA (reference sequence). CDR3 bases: TGCAGTGCTAGCCCCAGCGGTCGAAGCAATCAGCCCCAGCATTTT. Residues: CSASPSGRSNQPQHF.

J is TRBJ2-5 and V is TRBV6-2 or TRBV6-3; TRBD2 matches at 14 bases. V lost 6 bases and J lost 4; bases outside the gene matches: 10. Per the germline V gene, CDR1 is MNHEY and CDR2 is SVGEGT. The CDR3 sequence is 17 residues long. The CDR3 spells CASRGLAGASVLETQYF. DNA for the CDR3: TGTGCCAGCAGGGGACTAGCGGGGGCCTCGGTTTTAGAGACCCAGTACTTC.

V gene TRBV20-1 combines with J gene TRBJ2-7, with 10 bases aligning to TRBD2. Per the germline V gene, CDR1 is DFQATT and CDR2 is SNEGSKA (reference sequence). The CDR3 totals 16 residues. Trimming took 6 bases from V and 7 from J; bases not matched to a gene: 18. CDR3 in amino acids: CSAVPSGGENLREQYF. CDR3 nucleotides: TGCAGTGCCGTTCCCAGCGGGGGGGAAAATTTAAGAGAGCAGTACTTC.

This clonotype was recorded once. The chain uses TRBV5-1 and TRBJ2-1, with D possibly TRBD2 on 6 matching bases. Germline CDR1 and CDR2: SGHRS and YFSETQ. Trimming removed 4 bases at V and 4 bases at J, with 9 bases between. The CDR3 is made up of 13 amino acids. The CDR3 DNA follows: TGCGCCAGCAGCCCCGGGGGTTACAATGAGCAGTTCTTC. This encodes CASSPGGYNEQFF.

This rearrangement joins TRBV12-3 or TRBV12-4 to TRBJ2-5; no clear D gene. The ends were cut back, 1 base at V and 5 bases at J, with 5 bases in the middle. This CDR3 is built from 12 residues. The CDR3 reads CASSLGVETQYF. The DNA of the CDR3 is TGTGCCAGCAGTTTAGGGGTGGAGACCCAGTACTTC.

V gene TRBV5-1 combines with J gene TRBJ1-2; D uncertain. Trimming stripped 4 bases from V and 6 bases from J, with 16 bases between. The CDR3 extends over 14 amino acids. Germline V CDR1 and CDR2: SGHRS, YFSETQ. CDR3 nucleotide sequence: TGCGCCAGCAGCCTTTGGCAAGGGTCTGATGGCTACACCTTC. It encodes CASSLWQGSDGYTF. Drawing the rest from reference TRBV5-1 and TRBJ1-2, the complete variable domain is KAGVTQTPRYLIKTRGQQVTLSCSPISGHRSVSWYQQTPGQGLQFLFEYFSETQRNKGNFPGRFSGRQFSNSRSEMNVSTLELGDSALYLCASSLWQGSDGYTFGSGTRLTVV.

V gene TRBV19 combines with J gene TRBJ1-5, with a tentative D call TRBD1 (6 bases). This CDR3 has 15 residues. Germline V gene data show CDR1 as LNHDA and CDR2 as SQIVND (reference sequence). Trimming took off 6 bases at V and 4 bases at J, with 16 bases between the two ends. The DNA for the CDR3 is TGTGCCAGTAGGGCTCGCAGGGGCCCTAATCAGCCCCAGCATTTT. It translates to CASRARRGPNQPQHF.

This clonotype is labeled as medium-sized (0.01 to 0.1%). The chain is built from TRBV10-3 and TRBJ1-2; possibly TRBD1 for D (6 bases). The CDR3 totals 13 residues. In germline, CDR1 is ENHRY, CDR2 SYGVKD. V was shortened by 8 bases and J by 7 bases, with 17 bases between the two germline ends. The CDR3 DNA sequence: TGTGCCATCGACGCCCGTGGGGGCTCTGGCTACACCTTC. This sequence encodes CAIDARGGSGYTF.

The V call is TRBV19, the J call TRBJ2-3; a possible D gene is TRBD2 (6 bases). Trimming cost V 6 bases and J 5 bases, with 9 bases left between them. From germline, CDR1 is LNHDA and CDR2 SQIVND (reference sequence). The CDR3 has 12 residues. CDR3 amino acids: CASRISGDTQYF. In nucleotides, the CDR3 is TGTGCCAGTAGGATTAGCGGAGATACGCAGTATTTT.

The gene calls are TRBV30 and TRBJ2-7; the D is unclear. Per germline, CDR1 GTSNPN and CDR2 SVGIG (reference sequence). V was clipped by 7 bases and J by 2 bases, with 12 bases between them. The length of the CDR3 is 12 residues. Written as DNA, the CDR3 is TGTGCCTACACTTCTCATGCCTACGAGCAGTACTTC. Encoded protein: CAYTSHAYEQYF.

The CDR3 DNA sequence: TGTGCCAGCAGCCCGATCGGGACAGGGACCACTGAAGCTTTCTTT. It translates to CASSPIGTGTTEAFF. This rearrangement joins TRBV7-9 to TRBJ1-1; the match to TRBD1 covers 9 bases. Germline lookup yields CDR1 SEHNR and CDR2 FQNEAQ (reference sequence). The CDR3 has 15 residues. Trimming took 5 bases from V and 4 from J; bases not matched to a gene: 8.

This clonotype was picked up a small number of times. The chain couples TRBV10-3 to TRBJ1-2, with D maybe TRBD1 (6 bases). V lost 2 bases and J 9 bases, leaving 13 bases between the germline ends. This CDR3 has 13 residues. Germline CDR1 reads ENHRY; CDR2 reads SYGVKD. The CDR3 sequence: CAISETGPLSYTF. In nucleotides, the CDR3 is TGTGCCATCAGTGAGACAGGGCCTTTAAGCTACACCTTC.